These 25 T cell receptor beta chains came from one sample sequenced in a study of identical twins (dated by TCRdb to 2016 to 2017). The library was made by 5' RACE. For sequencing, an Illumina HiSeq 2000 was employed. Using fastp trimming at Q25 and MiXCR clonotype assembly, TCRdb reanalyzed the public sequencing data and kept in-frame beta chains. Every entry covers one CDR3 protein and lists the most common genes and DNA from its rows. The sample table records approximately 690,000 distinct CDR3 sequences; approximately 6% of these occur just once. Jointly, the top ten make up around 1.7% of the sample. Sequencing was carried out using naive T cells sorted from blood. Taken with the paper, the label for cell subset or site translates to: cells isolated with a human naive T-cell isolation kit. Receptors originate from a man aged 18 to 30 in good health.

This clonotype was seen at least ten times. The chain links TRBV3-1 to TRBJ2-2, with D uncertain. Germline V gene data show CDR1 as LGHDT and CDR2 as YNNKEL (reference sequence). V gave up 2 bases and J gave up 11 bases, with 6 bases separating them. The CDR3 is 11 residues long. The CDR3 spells CASSQSRELFF. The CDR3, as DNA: TGTGCCAGCAGCCAAAGCCGAGAGCTGTTTTTT. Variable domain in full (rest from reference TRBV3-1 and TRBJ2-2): DTAVSQTPKYLVTQMGNDKSIKCEQNLGHDTMYWYKQDSKKFLKIMFSYNNKELIINETVPNRFSPKSPDKAHLNLHINSLELGDSAVYFCASSQSRELFFGEGSRLTVL.

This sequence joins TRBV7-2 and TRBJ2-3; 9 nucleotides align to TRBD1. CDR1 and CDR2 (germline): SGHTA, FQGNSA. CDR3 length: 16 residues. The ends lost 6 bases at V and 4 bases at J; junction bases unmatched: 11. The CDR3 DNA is TGTGCCAGCAGACCTCAAACAGGGGGCGCGTCAGATACGCAGTATTTT. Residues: CASRPQTGGASDTQYF.

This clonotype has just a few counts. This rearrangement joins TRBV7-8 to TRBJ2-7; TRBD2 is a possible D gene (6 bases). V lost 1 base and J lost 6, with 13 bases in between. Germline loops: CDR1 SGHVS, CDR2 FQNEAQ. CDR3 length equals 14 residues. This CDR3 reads CASSLGGGLSEQYV. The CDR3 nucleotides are TGTGCCAGCAGCTTAGGTGGGGGGTTAAGCGAGCAGTACGTC.

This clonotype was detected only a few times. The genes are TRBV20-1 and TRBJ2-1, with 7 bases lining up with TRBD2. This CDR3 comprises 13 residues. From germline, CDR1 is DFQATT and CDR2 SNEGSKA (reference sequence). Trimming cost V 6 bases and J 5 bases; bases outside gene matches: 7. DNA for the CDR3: TGCAGTGCGGGGGGACTACGAGACAATGAGCAGTTCTTC. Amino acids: CSAGGLRDNEQFF.

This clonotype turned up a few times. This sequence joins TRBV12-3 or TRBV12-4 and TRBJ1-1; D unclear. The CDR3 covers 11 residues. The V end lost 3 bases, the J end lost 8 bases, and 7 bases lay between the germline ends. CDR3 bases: TGTGCCAGCAGTTTTAGCCAGGAAGCTTTCTTT. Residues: CASSFSQEAFF.

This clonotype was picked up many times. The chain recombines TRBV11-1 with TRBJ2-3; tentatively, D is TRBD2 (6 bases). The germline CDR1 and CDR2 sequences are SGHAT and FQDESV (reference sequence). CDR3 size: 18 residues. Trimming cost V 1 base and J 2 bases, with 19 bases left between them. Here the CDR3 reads CASSLGKLLTGLTDTQYF. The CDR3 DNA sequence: TGTGCCAGCAGCTTAGGAAAATTACTTACGGGACTCACAGATACGCAGTATTTT.

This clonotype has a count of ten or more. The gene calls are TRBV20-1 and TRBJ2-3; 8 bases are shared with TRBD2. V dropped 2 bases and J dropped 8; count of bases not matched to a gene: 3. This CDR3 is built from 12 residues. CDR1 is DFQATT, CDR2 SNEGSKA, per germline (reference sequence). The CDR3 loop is CSARPSGGTQYF. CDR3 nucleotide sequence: TGCAGTGCTAGACCCAGCGGGGGTACGCAGTATTTT.

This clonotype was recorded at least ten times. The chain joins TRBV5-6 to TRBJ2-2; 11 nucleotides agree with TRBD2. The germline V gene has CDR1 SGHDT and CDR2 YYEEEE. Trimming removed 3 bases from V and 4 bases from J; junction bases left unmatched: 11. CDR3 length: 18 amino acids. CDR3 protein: CASSWHPSSGRTTGELFF. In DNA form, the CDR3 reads TGTGCCAGCAGCTGGCACCCCTCTAGCGGGAGGACCACCGGGGAGCTGTTTTTT.

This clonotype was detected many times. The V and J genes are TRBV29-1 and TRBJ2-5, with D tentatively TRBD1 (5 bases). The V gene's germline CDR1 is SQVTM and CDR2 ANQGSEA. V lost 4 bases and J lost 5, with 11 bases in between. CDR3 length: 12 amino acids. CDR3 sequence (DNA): TGCAGCGTTGTGTCAGGGTTTGAGACCCAGTACTTC. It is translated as CSVVSGFETQYF.

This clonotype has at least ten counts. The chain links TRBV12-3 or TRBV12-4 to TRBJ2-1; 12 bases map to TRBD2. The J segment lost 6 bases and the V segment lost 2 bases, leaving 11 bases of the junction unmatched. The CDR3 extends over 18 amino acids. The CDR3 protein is CASSLLAGGPRGVNEQFF. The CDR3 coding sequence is TGTGCCAGCAGTTTACTAGCGGGAGGGCCGCGTGGTGTCAATGAGCAGTTCTTC.

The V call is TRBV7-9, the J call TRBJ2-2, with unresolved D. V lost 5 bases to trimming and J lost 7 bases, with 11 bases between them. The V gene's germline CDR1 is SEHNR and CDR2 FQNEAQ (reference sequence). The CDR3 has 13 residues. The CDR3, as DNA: TGTGCCAGCAGCGAGAAAGTGTTCGGGGAGCTGTTTTTT. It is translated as CASSEKVFGELFF.

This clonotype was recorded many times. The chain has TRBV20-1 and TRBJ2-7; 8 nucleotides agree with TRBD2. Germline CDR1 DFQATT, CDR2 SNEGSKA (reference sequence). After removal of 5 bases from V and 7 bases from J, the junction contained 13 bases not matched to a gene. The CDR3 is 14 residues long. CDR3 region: CSAPEHSGTREQYF. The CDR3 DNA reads TGCAGTGCTCCAGAACATAGCGGGACCAGGGAGCAGTACTTC.

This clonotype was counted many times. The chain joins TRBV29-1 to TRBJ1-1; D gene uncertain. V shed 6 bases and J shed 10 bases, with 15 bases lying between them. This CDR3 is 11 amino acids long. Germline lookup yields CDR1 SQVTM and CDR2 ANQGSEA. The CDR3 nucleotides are TGCAGCGTGGATCTGATGAACGGAGCTTTCTTT. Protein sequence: CSVDLMNGAFF.

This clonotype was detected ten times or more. Here the CDR3 DNA reads TGTGCCAGCAGTTTACCGGGGTTGGGGAACACCATATATTTT. This translates into CASSLPGLGNTIYF. The V gene is TRBV12-3 or TRBV12-4, the J gene TRBJ1-3; D not resolved. V lost 2 bases and J lost 7, with 12 bases in between. CDR3 length: 14 residues.

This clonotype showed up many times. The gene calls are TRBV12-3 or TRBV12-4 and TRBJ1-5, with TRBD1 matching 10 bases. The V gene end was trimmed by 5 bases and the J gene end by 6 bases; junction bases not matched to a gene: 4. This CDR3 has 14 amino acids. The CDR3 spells CASSPDRGPQPQHF. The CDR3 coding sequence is TGTGCCAGCAGTCCAGACAGGGGGCCTCAGCCCCAGCATTTT.

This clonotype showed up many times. The CDR3 here is CSARVSNQPQHF. For the CDR3, the DNA is TGCAGTGCTAGAGTTAGCAATCAGCCCCAGCATTTT. V is TRBV20-1 and J is TRBJ1-5; D gene ambiguous. The CDR3 loop spans 12 amino acids. Germline V CDR1 and CDR2: DFQATT, SNEGSKA (reference sequence). The germline V and J ends were trimmed by 1 base and 0 bases, with 1 base remaining between them.

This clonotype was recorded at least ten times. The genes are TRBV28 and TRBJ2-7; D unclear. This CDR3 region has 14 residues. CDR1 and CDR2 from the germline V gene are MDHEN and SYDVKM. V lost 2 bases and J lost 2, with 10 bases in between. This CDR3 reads CASSLRNGPYEQYF. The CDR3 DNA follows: TGTGCCAGCAGTTTACGGAACGGTCCCTACGAGCAGTACTTC. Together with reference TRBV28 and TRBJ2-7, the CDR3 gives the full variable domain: DVKVTQSSRYLVKRTGEKVFLECVQDMDHENMFWYRQDPGLGLRLIYFSYDVKMKEKGDIPEGYSVSREKKERFSLILESASTNQTSMYLCASSLRNGPYEQYFGPGTRLTVT.

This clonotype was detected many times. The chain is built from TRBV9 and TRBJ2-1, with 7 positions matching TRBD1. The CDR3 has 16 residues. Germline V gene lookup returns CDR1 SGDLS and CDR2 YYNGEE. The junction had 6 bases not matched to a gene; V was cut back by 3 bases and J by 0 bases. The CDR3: CASSDYRGNSYNEQFF. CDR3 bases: TGTGCCAGCAGCGATTACAGGGGCAACTCCTACAATGAGCAGTTCTTC.

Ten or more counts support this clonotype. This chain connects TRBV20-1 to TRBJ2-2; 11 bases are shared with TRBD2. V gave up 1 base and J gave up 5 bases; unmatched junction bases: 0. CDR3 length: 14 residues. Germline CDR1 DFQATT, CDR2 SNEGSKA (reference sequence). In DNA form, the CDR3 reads TGCAGTGCTAGAGTAGCGGGAGGGACCGGGGAGCTGTTTTTT. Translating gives CSARVAGGTGELFF.

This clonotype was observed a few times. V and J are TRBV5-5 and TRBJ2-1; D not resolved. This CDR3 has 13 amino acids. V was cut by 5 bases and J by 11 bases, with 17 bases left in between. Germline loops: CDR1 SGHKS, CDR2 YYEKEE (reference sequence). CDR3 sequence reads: CASSFGPANKQFF. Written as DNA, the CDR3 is TGTGCCAGCAGTTTCGGGCCGGCGAATAAGCAGTTCTTC. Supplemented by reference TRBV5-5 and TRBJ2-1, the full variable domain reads DAGVTQSPTHLIKTRGQQVTLRCSPISGHKSVSWYQQVLGQGPQFIFQYYEKEERGRGNFPDRFSARQFPNYSSELNVNALLLGDSALYLCASSFGPANKQFFGPGTRLTVL.

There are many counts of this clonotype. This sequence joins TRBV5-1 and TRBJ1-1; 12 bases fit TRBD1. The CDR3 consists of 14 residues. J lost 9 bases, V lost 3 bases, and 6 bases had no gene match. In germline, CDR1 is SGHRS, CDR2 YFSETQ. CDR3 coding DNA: TGCGCCAGCAGCTCGGGACAGGGGGCGCGAAAAGCTTTCTTT. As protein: CASSSGQGARKAFF.

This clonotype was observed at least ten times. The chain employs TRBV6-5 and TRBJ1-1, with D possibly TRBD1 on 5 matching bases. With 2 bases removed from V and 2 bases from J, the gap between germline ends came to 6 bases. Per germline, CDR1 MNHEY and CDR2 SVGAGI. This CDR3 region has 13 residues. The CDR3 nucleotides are TGTGCCAGCAGTTACAGGGGAAACACTGAAGCTTTCTTT. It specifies CASSYRGNTEAFF.

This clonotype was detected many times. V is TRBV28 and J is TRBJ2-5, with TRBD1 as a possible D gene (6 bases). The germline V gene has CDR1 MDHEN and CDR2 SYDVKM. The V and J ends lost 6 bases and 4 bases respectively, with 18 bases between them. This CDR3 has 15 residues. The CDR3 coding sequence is TGTGCCAGCAGCCGCCTCCTAGGGGGAGTAGAGACCCAGTACTTC. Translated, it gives CASSRLLGGVETQYF.

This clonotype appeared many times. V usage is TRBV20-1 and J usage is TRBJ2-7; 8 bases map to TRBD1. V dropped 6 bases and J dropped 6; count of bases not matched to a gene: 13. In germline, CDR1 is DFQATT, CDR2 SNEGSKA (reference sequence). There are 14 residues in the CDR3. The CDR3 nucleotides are TGCAGTGCCTGGAACAGGGGGACAAAACCCGAGCAGTACTTC. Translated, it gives CSAWNRGTKPEQYF.

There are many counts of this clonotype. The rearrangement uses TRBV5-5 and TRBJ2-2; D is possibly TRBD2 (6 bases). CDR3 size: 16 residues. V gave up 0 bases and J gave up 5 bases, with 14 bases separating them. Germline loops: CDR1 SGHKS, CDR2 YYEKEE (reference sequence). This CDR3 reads CASSLVVGGRTGELFF. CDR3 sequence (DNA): TGTGCCAGCAGCTTGGTGGTGGGAGGTCGGACCGGGGAGCTGTTTTTT.